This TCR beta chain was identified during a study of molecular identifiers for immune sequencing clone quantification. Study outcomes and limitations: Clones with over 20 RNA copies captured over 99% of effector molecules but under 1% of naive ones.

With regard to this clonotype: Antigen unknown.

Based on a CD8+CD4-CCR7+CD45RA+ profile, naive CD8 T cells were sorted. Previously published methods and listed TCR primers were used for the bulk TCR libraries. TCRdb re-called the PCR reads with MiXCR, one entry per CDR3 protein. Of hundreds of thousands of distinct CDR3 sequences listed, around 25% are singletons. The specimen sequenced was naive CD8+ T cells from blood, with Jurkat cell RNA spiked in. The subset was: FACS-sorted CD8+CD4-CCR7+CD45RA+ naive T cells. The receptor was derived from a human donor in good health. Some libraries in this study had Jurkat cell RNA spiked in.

The CDR3 here is CASTNWGTGPSYGELFF. The DNA for the CDR3 is TGTGCCAGCACCAATTGGGGGACAGGGCCTTCTTACGGGGAGCTGTTTTTT. This chain links TRBV27 with TRBJ2-2, with 9 bases matching TRBD1. Germline CDR1 reads MNHEY; CDR2 reads SMNVEV (reference sequence). V shed 7 bases, J shed 7 bases, and the junction held 16 bases outside the gene matches. The CDR3 runs 17 residues.